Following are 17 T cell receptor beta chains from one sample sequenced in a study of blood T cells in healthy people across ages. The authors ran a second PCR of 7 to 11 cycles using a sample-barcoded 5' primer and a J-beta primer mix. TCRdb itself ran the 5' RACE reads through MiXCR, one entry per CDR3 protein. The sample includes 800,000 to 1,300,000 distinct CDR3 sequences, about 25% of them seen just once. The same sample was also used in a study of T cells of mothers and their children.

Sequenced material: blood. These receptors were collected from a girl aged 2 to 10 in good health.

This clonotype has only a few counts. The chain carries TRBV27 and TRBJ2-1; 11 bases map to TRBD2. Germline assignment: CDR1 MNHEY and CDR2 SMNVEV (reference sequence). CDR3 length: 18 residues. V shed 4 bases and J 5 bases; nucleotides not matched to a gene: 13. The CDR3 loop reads CASSSWNRGLAENNEQFF. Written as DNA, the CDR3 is TGTGCCAGCAGTTCATGGAACCGGGGACTAGCGGAGAACAATGAGCAGTTCTTC.

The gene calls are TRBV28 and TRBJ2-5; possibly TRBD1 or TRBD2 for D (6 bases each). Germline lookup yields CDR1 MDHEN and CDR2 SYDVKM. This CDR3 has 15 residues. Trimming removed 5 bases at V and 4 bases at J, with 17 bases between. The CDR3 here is CASSEGGEEAETQYF. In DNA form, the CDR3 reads TGTGCCAGCAGTGAGGGGGGAGAGGAGGCAGAGACCCAGTACTTC.

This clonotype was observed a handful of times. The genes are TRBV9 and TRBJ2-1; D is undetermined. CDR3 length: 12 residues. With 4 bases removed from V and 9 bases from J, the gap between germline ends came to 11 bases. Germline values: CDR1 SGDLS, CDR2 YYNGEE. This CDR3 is CASSSHLGEQFF. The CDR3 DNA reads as TGTGCCAGCAGCTCCCACCTGGGTGAGCAGTTCTTC.

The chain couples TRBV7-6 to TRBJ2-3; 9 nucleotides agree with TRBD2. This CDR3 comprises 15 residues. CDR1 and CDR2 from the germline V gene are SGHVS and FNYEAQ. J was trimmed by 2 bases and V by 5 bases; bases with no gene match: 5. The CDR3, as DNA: TGTGCCAGCAGCCCCCGACTAGCGGCCACAGATACGCAGTATTTT. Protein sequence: CASSPRLAATDTQYF.

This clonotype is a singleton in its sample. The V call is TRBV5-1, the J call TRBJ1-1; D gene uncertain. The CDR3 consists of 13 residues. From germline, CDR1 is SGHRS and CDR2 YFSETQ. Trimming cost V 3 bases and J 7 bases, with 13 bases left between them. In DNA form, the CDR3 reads TGCGCCAGCAGCTCAGGCGGACTGGGTGAAGCTTTCTTT. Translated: CASSSGGLGEAFF.

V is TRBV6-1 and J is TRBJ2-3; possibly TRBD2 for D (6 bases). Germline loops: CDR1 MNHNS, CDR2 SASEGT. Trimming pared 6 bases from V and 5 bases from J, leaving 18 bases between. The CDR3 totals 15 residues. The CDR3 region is CASSSPGLQVDTQYF. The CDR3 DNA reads TGTGCCAGCAGCTCACCGGGACTCCAGGTAGATACGCAGTATTTT.

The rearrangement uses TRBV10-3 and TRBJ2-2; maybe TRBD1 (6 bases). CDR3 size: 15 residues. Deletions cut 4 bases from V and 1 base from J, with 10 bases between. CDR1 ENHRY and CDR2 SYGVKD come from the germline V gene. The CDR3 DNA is TGTGCCATCAGTGCGGGACACATGAACACCGGGGAGCTGTTTTTT. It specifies CAISAGHMNTGELFF.

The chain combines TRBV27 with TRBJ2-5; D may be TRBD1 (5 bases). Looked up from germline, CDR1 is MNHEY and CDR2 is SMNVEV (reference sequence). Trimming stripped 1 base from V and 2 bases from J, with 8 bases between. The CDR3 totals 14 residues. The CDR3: CASSLWGSQETQYF. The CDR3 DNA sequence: TGTGCCAGCAGTTTATGGGGCAGTCAAGAGACCCAGTACTTC.

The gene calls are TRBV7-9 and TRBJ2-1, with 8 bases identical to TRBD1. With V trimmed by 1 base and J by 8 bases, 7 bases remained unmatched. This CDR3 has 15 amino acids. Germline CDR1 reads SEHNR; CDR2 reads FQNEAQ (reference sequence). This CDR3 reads CASSLDRGTLDEQFF. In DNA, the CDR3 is TGTGCCAGCAGCTTAGACAGGGGGACACTTGATGAGCAGTTCTTC.

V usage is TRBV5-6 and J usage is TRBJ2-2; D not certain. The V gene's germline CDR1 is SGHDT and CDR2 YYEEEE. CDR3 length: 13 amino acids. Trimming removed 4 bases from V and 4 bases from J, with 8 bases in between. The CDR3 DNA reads TGTGCCAGCAGCCGGCTCAGCACCGGGGAGCTGTTTTTT. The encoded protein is CASSRLSTGELFF.

This CDR3 is CASSEGPGSYEQYF. CDR3 in DNA: TGTGCCAGCAGTGAAGGTCCGGGGTCCTACGAGCAGTACTTC. The V call is TRBV2, the J call TRBJ2-7; a weak D match, TRBD2 (5 bases). Trimming removed 1 base from V and 1 base from J, with 8 bases in between. Per germline, CDR1 SNHLY and CDR2 FYNNEI. The CDR3 consists of 14 residues.

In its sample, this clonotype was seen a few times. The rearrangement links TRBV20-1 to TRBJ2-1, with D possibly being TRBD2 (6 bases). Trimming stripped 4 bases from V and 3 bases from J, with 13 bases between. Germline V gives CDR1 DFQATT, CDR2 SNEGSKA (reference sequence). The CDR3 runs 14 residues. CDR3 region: CSATLTRSYNEQFF. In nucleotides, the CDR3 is TGCAGTGCTACCCTGACTAGAAGCTACAATGAGCAGTTCTTC.

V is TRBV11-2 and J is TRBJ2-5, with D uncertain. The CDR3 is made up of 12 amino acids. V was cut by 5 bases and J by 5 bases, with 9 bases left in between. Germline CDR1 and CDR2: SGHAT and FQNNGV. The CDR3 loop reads CASSRQRETQYF. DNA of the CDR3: TGTGCCAGCAGCCGCCAGAGGGAGACCCAGTACTTC.

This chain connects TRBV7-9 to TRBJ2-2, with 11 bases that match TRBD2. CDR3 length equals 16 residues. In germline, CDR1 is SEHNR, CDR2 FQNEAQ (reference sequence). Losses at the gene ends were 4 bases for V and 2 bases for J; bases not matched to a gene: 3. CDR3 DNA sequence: TGTGCCAGCAGCTCACTAGCGGGGGCTAACACCGGGGAGCTGTTTTTT. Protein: CASSSLAGANTGELFF.

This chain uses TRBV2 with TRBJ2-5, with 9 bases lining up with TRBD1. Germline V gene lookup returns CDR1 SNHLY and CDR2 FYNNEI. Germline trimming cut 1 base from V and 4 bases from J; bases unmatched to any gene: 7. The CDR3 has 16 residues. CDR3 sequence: CASSEDRGLGGETQYF. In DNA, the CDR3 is TGTGCCAGCAGTGAAGACAGGGGGCTCGGGGGAGAGACCCAGTACTTC.

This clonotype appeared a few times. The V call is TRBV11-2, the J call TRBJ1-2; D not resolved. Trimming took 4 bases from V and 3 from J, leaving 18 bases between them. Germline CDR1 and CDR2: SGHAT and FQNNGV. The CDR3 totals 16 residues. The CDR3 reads CASSSSFAGEDYGYTF. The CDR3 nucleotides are TGTGCCAGCAGCTCGTCCTTCGCCGGGGAGGACTATGGCTACACCTTC. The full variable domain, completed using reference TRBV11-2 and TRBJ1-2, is EAGVAQSPRYKIIEKRQSVAFWCNPISGHATLYWYQQILGQGPKLLIQFQNNGVVDDSQLPKDRFSAERLKGVDSTLKIQPAKLEDSAVYLCASSSSFAGEDYGYTFGSGTRLTVV.

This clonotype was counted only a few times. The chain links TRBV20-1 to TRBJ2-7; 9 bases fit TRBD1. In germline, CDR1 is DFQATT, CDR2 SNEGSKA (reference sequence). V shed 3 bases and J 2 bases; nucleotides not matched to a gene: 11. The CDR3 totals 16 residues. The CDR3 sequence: CSASNPGTGITYEQYF. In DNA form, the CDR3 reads TGCAGTGCTAGCAACCCGGGGACAGGGATAACCTACGAGCAGTACTTC.